The clone carrying this TCR beta chain was seen more than once but under ten times. The target antigen is unknown. The sample belongs to a study of T-cell reconstitution after alpha-beta-depleted transplantation in children. Overall study findings and caveats: Counts and diversity of T cells one year after transplant came mostly from newly produced T cells. Alpha-beta T cells present about two months after transplant were reported to originate from several hundred expanded graft clones. For some patients, TCRbeta diversity was high at day 60 because of recipient T cells and thymic progenitors that survived.

The germline V gene has CDR1 SGHRS and CDR2 YFSETQ. Trimming cost V 2 bases and J 6 bases, with 11 bases left between them. This CDR3 contains 13 residues. Molecular barcoding with unique molecular identifiers was used for the TCRbeta library. TCRdb re-called the PCR reads through MiXCR, storing one row per CDR3 protein. The repertoire has about 1,000,000 distinct CDR3 sequences, about 29% of them found once; the top ten carry more than 25%. This chain joins TRBV5-1 and TRBJ1-1, with D unresolved. This TCR was recovered from a boy under three years old who had a stem cell transplant for SCID, so the T cells may come from the graft donor. The input for sequencing was PBMCs, mostly from graft donor cells, taken 360 days after TCRalphabeta/CD19-depleted stem cell transplant. CDR3 in amino acids: CASSLSRPSEAFF. DNA for the CDR3: TGCGCCAGCAGCTTATCCAGGCCGTCTGAAGCTTTCTTT.